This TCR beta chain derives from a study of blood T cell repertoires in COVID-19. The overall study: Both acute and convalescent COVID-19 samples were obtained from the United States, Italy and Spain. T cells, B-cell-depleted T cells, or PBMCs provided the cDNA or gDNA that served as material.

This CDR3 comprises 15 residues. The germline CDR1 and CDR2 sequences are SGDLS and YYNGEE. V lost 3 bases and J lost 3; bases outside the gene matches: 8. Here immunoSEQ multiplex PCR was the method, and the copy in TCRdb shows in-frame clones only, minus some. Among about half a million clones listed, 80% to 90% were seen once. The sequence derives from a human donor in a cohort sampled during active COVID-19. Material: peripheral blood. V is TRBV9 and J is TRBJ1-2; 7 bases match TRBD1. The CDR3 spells CASSARDSAYYGYTF. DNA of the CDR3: TGTGCCAGCAGCGCCCGGGACAGCGCCTACTATGGCTACACCTTC.